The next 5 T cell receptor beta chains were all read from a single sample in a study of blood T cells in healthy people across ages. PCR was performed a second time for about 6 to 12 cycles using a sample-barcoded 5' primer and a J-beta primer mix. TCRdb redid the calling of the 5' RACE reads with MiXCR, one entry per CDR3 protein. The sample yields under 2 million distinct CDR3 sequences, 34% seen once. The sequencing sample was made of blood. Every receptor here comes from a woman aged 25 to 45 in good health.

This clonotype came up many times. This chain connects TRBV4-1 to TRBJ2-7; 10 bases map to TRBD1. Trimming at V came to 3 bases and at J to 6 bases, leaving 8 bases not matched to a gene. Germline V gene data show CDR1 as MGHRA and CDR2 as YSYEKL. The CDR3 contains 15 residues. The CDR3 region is CASSQAGTGDTEQYF. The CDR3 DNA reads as TGCGCCAGCAGCCAGGCCGGGACAGGGGATACCGAGCAGTACTTC.

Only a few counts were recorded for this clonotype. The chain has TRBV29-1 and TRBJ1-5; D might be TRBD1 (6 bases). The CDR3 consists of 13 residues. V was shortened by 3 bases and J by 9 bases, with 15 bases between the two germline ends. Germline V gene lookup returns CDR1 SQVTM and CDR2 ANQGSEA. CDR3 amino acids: CSVDPGDGRPQHF. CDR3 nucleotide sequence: TGCAGCGTTGACCCAGGGGACGGTCGGCCCCAGCATTTT.

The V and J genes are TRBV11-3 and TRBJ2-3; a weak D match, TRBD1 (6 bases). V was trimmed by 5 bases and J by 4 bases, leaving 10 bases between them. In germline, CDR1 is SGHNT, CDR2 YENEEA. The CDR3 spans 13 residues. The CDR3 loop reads CASSGEGADTQYF. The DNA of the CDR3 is TGTGCCAGCAGCGGAGAGGGGGCAGATACGCAGTATTTT.

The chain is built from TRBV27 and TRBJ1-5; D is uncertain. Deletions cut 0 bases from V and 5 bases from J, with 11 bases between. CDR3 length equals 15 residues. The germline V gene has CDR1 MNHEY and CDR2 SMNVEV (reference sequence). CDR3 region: CASSLSVEGDQPQHF. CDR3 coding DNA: TGTGCCAGCAGTTTATCGGTTGAGGGCGATCAGCCCCAGCATTTT.

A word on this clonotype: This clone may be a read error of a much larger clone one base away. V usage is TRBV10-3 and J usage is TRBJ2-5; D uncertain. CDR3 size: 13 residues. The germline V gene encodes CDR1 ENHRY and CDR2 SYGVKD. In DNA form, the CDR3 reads TGTGACATCAGTGAGTACGCCGGAGAGACCCAGTACTTC. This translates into CDISEYAGETQYF.